Below, 28 T cell receptor beta chains from the same sample are listed, as sequenced in a study of T cells after yellow fever vaccination. One entry per CDR3 protein, called by TCRdb with MiXCR from the 5' RACE reads. The repertoire holds 550,000 or so distinct CDR3 sequences, 15% to 20% seen once, with more than 13% in the top ten. The material was PBMCs, obtained 15 days after the yellow fever booster vaccination. Receptors originate from a man aged 25 to 45 who received the YFV17D yellow fever vaccine.

This clonotype was counted only a few times. The V and J genes are TRBV30 and TRBJ1-5, with D uncertain. Trimming left V 1 base short and J 4 bases short, with 8 bases between. CDR1 is GTSNPN, CDR2 SVGIG, per germline (reference sequence). This CDR3 has 13 residues. The CDR3 region has the DNA TGTGCCTGGAGTGGCTTCCGAAATCAGCCCCAGCATTTT. This translates into CAWSGFRNQPQHF.

The chain's CDR3 is CASSEFRDGNSPLHF. The DNA for the CDR3 is TGTGCCAGCAGTGAATTCCGGGACGGAAATTCACCCCTCCACTTT. The chain recombines TRBV25-1 with TRBJ1-6, with D perhaps TRBD1 (5 bases). Trimming shortened V by 1 base and J by 7 bases, and 11 bases separated the two germline ends. This CDR3 region has 15 residues. CDR1 is MGHDK, CDR2 SYGVNS, per germline.

The rearrangement joins TRBV27 to TRBJ2-7, with 9 bases fitting TRBD1. The CDR3 contains 14 residues. Losses at the gene ends were 3 bases for V and 6 bases for J; bases not matched to a gene: 6. Germline CDR1 is MNHEY and CDR2 is SMNVEV (reference sequence). The CDR3 sequence: CASSLGTGYGEQYF. CDR3 DNA: TGTGCCAGCAGTTTGGGGACAGGGTACGGCGAGCAGTACTTC.

The chain combines TRBV6-1 with TRBJ2-2; TRBD1 or TRBD2 may be the D gene (6 bases each). CDR1 is MNHNS and CDR2 is SASEGT in the germline V gene. CDR3 length: 15 residues. The germline V and J ends were trimmed by 6 bases and 4 bases, with 15 bases remaining between them. CDR3 DNA sequence: TGTGCCAGCAGACGGGGGCAACCGCTCACCGGGGAGCTGTTTTTT. Its protein is CASRRGQPLTGELFF.

CDR3 amino acids: CSARDRSLSLNEQFF. CDR3 DNA sequence: TGCAGTGCTAGAGATCGGAGCCTTTCCCTGAATGAGCAGTTCTTC. The chain links TRBV20-1 to TRBJ2-1; D unresolved. In germline, CDR1 is DFQATT, CDR2 SNEGSKA (reference sequence). The CDR3 totals 15 residues. Trimming removed 0 bases at V and 7 bases at J, with 16 bases between.

For the CDR3, the DNA is TGCGCCAGCAGCCCGGCACAACTTTCCTACAATGAGCAGTTCTTC. It yields the protein CASSPAQLSYNEQFF. The genes are TRBV5-1 and TRBJ2-1; D ambiguous. V was shortened by 4 bases and J by 1 base, with 12 bases between the two germline ends. CDR3 length: 15 residues. Germline loops: CDR1 SGHRS, CDR2 YFSETQ.

This clonotype was picked up a small number of times. The chain links TRBV20-1 to TRBJ2-7; D is perhaps TRBD2 (6 bases). The CDR3 length is 15 residues. From germline, CDR1 is DFQATT and CDR2 SNEGSKA (reference sequence). V gave up 2 bases and J gave up 5 bases, with 19 bases separating them. Written as DNA, the CDR3 is TGCAGTGCTAGATCCCCAGCGGAGGGCCCCCACGAGCAGTACTTC. Translated: CSARSPAEGPHEQYF.

This clonotype was recorded a few times. The V gene is TRBV14, the J gene TRBJ2-7; tentatively, D is TRBD1 (5 bases). The CDR3 runs to 14 residues. CDR1 is SGHDN and CDR2 is FVKESK in the germline V gene. V was pared by 4 bases and J by 4 bases, with 14 bases between. The CDR3 nucleotides are TGTGCCAGCAGCCCCCTGGACATGAATTACGAGCAGTACTTC. This encodes CASSPLDMNYEQYF.

The V gene is TRBV6-1, the J gene TRBJ2-5, with TRBD2 identical over 7 bases. This CDR3 has 13 amino acids. CDR1 and CDR2 (germline): MNHNS, SASEGT. The V segment lost 6 bases and the J segment 4 bases; nucleotides outside the gene matches: 5. The CDR3 region is CASRGGFRETQYF. Written as DNA, the CDR3 is TGTGCCAGCAGGGGAGGGTTCAGAGAGACCCAGTACTTC.

This clonotype was found a few times. J is TRBJ2-3 and V is TRBV20-1, with 7 bases lining up with TRBD2. With 3 bases clipped from V and 8 bases from J, the junction kept 8 bases outside the gene matches. Germline V gene lookup returns CDR1 DFQATT and CDR2 SNEGSKA (reference sequence). The CDR3 sequence is 13 residues long. As DNA, the CDR3 is TGCAGTGCTAGGGCCCGTGGCGGGGGTACGCAGTATTTT. Translating it yields CSARARGGGTQYF.

This clonotype was picked up a small number of times. The rearrangement joins TRBV9 to TRBJ1-4; D not resolved. Per germline, CDR1 SGDLS and CDR2 YYNGEE. The CDR3 consists of 15 residues. V was clipped by 0 bases and J by 5 bases, with 11 bases between them. Here the CDR3 DNA reads TGTGCCAGCAGCGTAGGGGGAGGCCAGAATGAAAAACTGTTTTTT. It is translated as CASSVGGGQNEKLFF.

V is TRBV29-1 and J is TRBJ2-7; D is possibly TRBD2 (6 bases). CDR1 and CDR2 (germline): SQVTM, ANQGSEA. The ends were cut back, 6 bases at V and 2 bases at J, with 11 bases in the middle. The CDR3 runs to 12 residues. The CDR3 region is CSVESGPYEQYF. CDR3 sequence (DNA): TGCAGCGTCGAGAGCGGGCCCTACGAGCAGTACTTC.

This clonotype was counted a few times. CDR3 coding DNA: TGTGCCAGCAGCGAGACTAGCACAGATACGCAGTATTTT. The encoded protein is CASSETSTDTQYF. This chain connects TRBV9 to TRBJ2-3, with D uncertain. Germline V gene data show CDR1 as SGDLS and CDR2 as YYNGEE. V was trimmed by 3 bases and J by 0 bases, leaving 5 bases between them. This CDR3 spans 13 amino acids.

This chain connects TRBV13 to TRBJ2-3, with D uncertain. The V gene's germline CDR1 is PRHDT and CDR2 FYEKMQ (reference sequence). V was cut by 1 base and J by 2 bases, with 13 bases left in between. The CDR3 loop spans 16 amino acids. CDR3 bases: TGTGCCAGCAGCTTAGCAGAGAGAAGCCTCACAGATACGCAGTATTTT. Its translation is CASSLAERSLTDTQYF.

This clonotype occurred a few times. V gene TRBV12-3 or TRBV12-4 combines with J gene TRBJ2-4; D not resolved. This CDR3 has 12 amino acids. V gave up 4 bases and J gave up 6 bases, with 7 bases separating them. The CDR3: CASSSNLNIQYF. CDR3 bases: TGTGCCAGCAGTTCGAACCTAAACATTCAGTACTTC.

There are a few counts of this clonotype. The chain links TRBV7-9 to TRBJ2-7, with 12 bases matching TRBD2. J was trimmed by 2 bases and V by 5 bases; bases with no gene match: 7. This CDR3 is built from 16 residues. Germline V gene data show CDR1 as SEHNR and CDR2 as FQNEAQ (reference sequence). The CDR3 reads CASSPRTSGVPYEQYF. The CDR3 region has the DNA TGTGCCAGCAGCCCAAGGACTAGCGGGGTCCCCTACGAGCAGTACTTC. Filled out from reference TRBV7-9 and TRBJ2-7, the complete variable domain reads DTGVSQNPRHKITKRGQNVTFRCDPISEHNRLYWYRQTLGQGPEFLTYFQNEAQLEKSRLLSDRFSAERPKGSFSTLEIQRTEQGDSAMYLCASSPRTSGVPYEQYFGPGTRLTVT.

This clonotype came up a few times. As DNA, the CDR3 is TGTGCCAGCAGCTTAGAGTCCATAGACACCGGGGAGCTGTTTTTT. This codes for CASSLESIDTGELFF. The genes are TRBV7-9 and TRBJ2-2; D unclear. Germline-derived CDR1 and CDR2 are SEHNR and FQNEAQ (reference sequence). CDR3 length: 15 amino acids. V was cut by 1 base and J by 3 bases, with 9 bases left in between.

This clonotype was found a few times. This chain joins TRBV20-1 and TRBJ2-7; no clear D gene. Deletions cut 6 bases from V and 4 bases from J, with 13 bases between. Germline V gene data show CDR1 as DFQATT and CDR2 as SNEGSKA (reference sequence). The CDR3 loop spans 12 amino acids. The CDR3 loop reads CSATLWGYEQYF. For the CDR3, the DNA is TGCAGTGCGACCTTGTGGGGTTACGAGCAGTACTTC.

This clonotype occurred a few times. In DNA, the CDR3 is TGCGCCAGCAGCTTGGTAGGAAAAGAGACCCAGTACTTC. This gives the protein CASSLVGKETQYF. The rearrangement uses TRBV5-1 and TRBJ2-5; no firm D call. Germline assignment: CDR1 SGHRS and CDR2 YFSETQ. With 0 bases removed from V and 3 bases from J, the gap between germline ends came to 6 bases. This CDR3 contains 13 residues.

The chain carries TRBV7-9 and TRBJ2-1, with TRBD2 matching over 11 bases. This CDR3 contains 16 residues. V shed 5 bases, J shed 2 bases, and the junction held 5 bases outside the gene matches. CDR1 and CDR2 (germline): SEHNR, FQNEAQ (reference sequence). This CDR3 reads CASSQGLAEPYNEQFF. The CDR3 DNA is TGTGCCAGCAGCCAGGGACTAGCGGAACCCTACAATGAGCAGTTCTTC.

This sequence joins TRBV29-1 and TRBJ2-7; 8 bases map to TRBD2. The CDR3 spans 13 residues. V dropped 5 bases and J dropped 3; count of bases not matched to a gene: 6. Germline lookup yields CDR1 SQVTM and CDR2 ANQGSEA. The CDR3 nucleotides read TGCAGCGTTATCGGCGGGAGGCACTACGAGCAGTACTTC. It specifies CSVIGGRHYEQYF.

This clonotype showed up just a few times. The rearrangement joins TRBV2 to TRBJ2-7; the match to TRBD2 covers 11 bases. The CDR3 totals 18 residues. Germline assignment: CDR1 SNHLY and CDR2 FYNNEI. Trimming took 0 bases from V and 6 from J; bases not matched to a gene: 13. The CDR3 DNA sequence: TGTGCCAGCAGTGAAGCGGGCGGGCTAGCGGGAGGTCGAGGCGAGCAGTACTTC. Protein sequence: CASSEAGGLAGGRGEQYF.

The V gene is TRBV6-2 or TRBV6-3, the J gene TRBJ1-2; 10 bases agree with TRBD1. The germline V gene encodes CDR1 MNHEY and CDR2 SVGEGT. The CDR3 has 15 residues. V lost 2 bases, J lost 8 bases, and 8 bases stayed unmatched. The DNA of the CDR3 is TGTGCCAGCAGTTACGTCTCGGGACAGGGGAAAGGCTACACCTTC. Residues: CASSYVSGQGKGYTF.

This clonotype turned up a few times. The chain joins TRBV9 to TRBJ2-1, with D uncertain. V lost 0 bases, J lost 1 base, and 8 bases lay in between. Per the germline V gene, CDR1 is SGDLS and CDR2 is YYNGEE. This CDR3 comprises 15 residues. CDR3 region: CASSVEVWSYNEQFF. The DNA for the CDR3 is TGTGCCAGCAGCGTAGAAGTATGGTCCTACAATGAGCAGTTCTTC.

The J gene is TRBJ2-7, the V gene TRBV14; a weak D match, TRBD2 (6 bases). Germline values: CDR1 SGHDN, CDR2 FVKESK. This CDR3 region has 16 residues. V was trimmed by 2 bases and J by 2 bases, leaving 16 bases between them. The CDR3: CASSQRAGRFPYEQYF. CDR3 in DNA: TGTGCCAGCAGCCAAAGGGCGGGGCGGTTCCCCTACGAGCAGTACTTC.

This clonotype was counted a few times. CDR3 DNA sequence: TGCAGCGTTGCGGGTTTGATGGATGGCGGGGAGCTGTTTTTT. Protein: CSVAGLMDGGELFF. V gene TRBV29-1 combines with J gene TRBJ2-2, with D unresolved. V gave up 4 bases and J gave up 7 bases, with 16 bases separating them. This CDR3 has 14 amino acids. Germline values: CDR1 SQVTM, CDR2 ANQGSEA.

The chain links TRBV20-1 to TRBJ2-1; 10 positions match TRBD2. Looked up from germline, CDR1 is DFQATT and CDR2 is SNEGSKA (reference sequence). The CDR3 is made up of 15 amino acids. J was trimmed by 2 bases and V by 6 bases; bases with no gene match: 7. DNA of the CDR3: TGCAGTGCGGCAAATAGCGGGAGGACCTACAATGAGCAGTTCTTC. Translation gives CSAANSGRTYNEQFF.

This chain connects TRBV24-1 to TRBJ2-1, with 8 bases matching TRBD2. CDR1 and CDR2 from the germline V gene are KGHDR and SFDVKD. V shed 6 bases and J 7 bases; nucleotides not matched to a gene: 16. This CDR3 has 17 amino acids. CDR3 DNA sequence: TGTGCCACCAGTTCTGGCCGCCCTGGCGGGAGGTTGAATGAGCAGTTCTTC. Amino acids: CATSSGRPGGRLNEQFF.